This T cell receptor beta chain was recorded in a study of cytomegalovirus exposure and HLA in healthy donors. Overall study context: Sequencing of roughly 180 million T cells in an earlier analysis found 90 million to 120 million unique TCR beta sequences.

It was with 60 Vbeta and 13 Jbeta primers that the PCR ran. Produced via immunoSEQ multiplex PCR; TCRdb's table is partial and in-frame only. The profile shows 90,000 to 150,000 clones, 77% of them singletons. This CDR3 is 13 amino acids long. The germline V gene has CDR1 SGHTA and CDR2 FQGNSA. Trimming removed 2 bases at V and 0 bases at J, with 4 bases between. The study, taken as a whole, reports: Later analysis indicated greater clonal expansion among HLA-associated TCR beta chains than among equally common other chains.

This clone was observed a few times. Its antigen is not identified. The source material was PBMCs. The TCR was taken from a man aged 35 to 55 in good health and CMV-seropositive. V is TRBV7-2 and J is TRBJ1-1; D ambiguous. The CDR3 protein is CASSLSVNTEAFF. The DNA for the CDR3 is TGTGCCAGCAGCTTATCAGTGAACACTGAAGCTTTCTTT. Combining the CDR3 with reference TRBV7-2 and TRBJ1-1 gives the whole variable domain GAGVSQSPSNKVTEKGKDVELRCDPISGHTALYWYRQSLGQGLEFLIYFQGNSAPDKSGLPSDRFSAERTGGSVSTLTIQRTQQEDSAVYLCASSLSVNTEAFFGQGTRLTVV.